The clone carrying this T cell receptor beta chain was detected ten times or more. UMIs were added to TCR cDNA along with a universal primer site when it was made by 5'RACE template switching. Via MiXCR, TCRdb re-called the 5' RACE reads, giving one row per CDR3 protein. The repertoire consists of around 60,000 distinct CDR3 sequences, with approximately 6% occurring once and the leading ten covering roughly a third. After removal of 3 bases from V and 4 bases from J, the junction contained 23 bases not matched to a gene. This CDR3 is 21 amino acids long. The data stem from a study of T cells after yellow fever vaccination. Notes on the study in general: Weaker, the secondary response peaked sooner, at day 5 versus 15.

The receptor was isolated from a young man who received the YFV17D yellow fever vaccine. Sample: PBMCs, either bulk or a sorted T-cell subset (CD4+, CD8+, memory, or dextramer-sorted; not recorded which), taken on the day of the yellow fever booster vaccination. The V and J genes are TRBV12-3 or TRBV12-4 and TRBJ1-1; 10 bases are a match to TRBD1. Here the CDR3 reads CASSFRGWAEIRTGGSTEAFF. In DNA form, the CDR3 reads TGTGCCAGCAGTTTCCGGGGCTGGGCTGAAATTAGGACAGGGGGTAGCACTGAAGCTTTCTTT.